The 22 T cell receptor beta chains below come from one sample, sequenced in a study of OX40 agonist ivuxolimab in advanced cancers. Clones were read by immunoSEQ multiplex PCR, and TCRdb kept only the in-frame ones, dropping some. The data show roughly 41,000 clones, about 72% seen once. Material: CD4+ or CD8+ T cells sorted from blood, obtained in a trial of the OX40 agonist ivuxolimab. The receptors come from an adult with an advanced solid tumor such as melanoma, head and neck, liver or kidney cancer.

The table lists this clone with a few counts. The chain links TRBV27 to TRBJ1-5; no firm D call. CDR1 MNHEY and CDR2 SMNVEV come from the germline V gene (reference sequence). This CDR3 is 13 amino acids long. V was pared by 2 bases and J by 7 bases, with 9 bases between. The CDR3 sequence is CASSLGVGQPQHF. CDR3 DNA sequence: TGTGCCAGCAGTTTAGGGGTTGGACAGCCCCAGCATTTT.

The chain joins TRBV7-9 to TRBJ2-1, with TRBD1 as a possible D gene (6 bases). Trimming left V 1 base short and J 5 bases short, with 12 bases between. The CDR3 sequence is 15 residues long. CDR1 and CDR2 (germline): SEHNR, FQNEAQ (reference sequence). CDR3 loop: CASSLEGQPNNEQFF. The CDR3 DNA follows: TGTGCCAGCAGCTTAGAAGGACAGCCAAACAATGAGCAGTTCTTC.

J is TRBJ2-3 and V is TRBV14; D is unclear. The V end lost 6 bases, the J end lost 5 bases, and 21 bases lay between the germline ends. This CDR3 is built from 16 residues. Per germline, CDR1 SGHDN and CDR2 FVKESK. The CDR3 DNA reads TGTGCCAGCAGACAAAAAGGTGAAGGCTCGGTAGATACGCAGTATTTT. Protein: CASRQKGEGSVDTQYF.

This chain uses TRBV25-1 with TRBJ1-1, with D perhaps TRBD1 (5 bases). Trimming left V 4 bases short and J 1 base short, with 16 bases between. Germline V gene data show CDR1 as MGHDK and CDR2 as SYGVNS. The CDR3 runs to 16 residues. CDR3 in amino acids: CASSGDSSDENTEAFF. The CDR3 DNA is TGTGCCAGCAGTGGGGACTCGTCAGATGAGAACACTGAAGCTTTCTTT.

The CDR3 bases are TGTGCCAGCAGCTTAGAGGGGGTAGCCAAAAACATTCAGTACTTC. Its protein is CASSLEGVAKNIQYF. The J gene is TRBJ2-4, the V gene TRBV7-9, with D perhaps TRBD1 (6 bases). This CDR3 has 15 amino acids. Germline-derived CDR1 and CDR2 are SEHNR and FQNEAQ (reference sequence). V gave up 1 base and J gave up 0 bases, with 7 bases separating them.

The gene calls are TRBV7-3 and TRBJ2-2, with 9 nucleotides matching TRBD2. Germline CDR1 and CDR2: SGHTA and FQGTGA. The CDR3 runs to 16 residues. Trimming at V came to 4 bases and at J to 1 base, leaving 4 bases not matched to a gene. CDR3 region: CASSSPAGGNTGELFF. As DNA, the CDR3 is TGTGCCAGCAGCTCACCAGCGGGAGGGAACACCGGGGAGCTGTTTTTT.

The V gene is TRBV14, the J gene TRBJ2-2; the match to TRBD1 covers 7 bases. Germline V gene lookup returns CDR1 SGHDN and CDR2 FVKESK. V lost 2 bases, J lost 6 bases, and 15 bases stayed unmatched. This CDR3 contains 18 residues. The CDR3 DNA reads TGTGCCAGCAGCCAACCGGCCGGCAGGGGGATTTATGCCGGGGAGCTGTTTTTT. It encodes CASSQPAGRGIYAGELFF.

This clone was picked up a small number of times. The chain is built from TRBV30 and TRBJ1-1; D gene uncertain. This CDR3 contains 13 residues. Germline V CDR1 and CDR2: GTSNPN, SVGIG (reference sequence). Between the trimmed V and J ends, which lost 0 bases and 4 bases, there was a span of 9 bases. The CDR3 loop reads CAWSVDGSTEAFF. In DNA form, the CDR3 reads TGTGCCTGGAGTGTAGACGGCAGCACTGAAGCTTTCTTT.

CDR3 sequence (DNA): TGTGCCAGCAGCGCCGGGACAGAACACACCGGGGAGCTGTTTTTT. Its protein product is CASSAGTEHTGELFF. V usage is TRBV6-5 and J usage is TRBJ2-2, with 7 bases that match TRBD1. The CDR3 is made up of 15 amino acids. Germline-derived CDR1 and CDR2 are MNHEY and SVGAGI. After removal of 6 bases from V and 3 bases from J, the junction contained 7 bases not matched to a gene.

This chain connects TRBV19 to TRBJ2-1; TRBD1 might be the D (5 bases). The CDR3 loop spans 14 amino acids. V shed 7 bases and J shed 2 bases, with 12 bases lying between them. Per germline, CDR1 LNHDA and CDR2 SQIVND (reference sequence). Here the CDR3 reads CASTLGHTYNEQFF. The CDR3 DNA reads TGTGCCAGTACCCTAGGACATACCTACAATGAGCAGTTCTTC.

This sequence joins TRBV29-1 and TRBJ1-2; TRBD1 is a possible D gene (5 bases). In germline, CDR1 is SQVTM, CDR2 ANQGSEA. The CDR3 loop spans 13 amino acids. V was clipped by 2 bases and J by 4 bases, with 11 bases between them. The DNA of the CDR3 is TGCAGCGTTGAACTGGGACGGACCTATGGCTACACCTTC. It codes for CSVELGRTYGYTF.

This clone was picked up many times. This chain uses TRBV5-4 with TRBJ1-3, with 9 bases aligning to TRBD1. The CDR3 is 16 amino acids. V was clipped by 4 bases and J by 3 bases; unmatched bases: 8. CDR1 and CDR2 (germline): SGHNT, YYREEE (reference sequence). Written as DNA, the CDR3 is TGTGCCAGCAGCCAACCGGGACAGGGTGTTGGAAACACCATATATTTT. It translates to CASSQPGQGVGNTIYF.

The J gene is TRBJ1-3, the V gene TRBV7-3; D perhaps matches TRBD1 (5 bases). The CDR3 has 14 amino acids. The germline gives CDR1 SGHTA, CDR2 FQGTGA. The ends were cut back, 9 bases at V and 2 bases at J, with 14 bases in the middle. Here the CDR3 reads CARRSRETGNTIYF. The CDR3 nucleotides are TGTGCCAGACGCAGCAGGGAGACTGGAAACACCATATATTTT.

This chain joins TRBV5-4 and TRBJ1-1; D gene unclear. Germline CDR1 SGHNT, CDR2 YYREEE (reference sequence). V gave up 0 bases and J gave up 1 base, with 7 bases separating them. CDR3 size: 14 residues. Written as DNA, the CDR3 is TGTGCCAGCAGCTTGGGGCCGGCGAACACTGAAGCTTTCTTT. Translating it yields CASSLGPANTEAFF.

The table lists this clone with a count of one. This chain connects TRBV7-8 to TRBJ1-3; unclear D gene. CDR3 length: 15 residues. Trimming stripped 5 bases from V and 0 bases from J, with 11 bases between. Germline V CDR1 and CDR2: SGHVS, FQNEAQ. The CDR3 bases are TGTGCCAGCAGCCCTCGGACTCTCTCTGGAAACACCATATATTTT. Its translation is CASSPRTLSGNTIYF.

The CDR3 region has the DNA TGTGCCAGCAGTTTCCCAGGGACCGGAAAAGAGACCCAGTACTTC. Amino acids: CASSFPGTGKETQYF. The V and J genes are TRBV28 and TRBJ2-5; D possibly uses TRBD1 or TRBD2 (5 bases each). The CDR3 length is 15 residues. The germline V gene has CDR1 MDHEN and CDR2 SYDVKM. Deletions cut 3 bases from V and 3 bases from J, with 14 bases between.

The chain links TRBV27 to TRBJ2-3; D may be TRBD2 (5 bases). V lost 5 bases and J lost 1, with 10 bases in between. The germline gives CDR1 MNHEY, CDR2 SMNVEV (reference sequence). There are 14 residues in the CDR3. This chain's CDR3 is CASSRAGGTDTQYF. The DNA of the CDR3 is TGTGCCAGCAGTAGGGCCGGGGGCACAGATACGCAGTATTTT.

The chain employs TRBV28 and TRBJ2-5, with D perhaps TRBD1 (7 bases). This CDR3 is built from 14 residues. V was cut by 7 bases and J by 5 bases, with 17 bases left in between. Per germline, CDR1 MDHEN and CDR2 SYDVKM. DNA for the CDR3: TGTGCCAGCAACATAGCAGGGGGGAGGGAGACCCAGTACTTC. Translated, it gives CASNIAGGRETQYF. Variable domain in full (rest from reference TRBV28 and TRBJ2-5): DVKVTQSSRYLVKRTGEKVFLECVQDMDHENMFWYRQDPGLGLRLIYFSYDVKMKEKGDIPEGYSVSREKKERFSLILESASTNQTSMYLCASNIAGGRETQYFGPGTRLLVL.

DNA for the CDR3: TGCGCCAGCAGTCGGGACAGAAACTCTGGAAACACCATATATTTT. Translating it yields CASSRDRNSGNTIYF. The chain carries TRBV4-1 and TRBJ1-3; 7 bases line up with TRBD1. J lost 0 bases, V lost 6 bases, and 5 bases had no gene match. Germline assignment: CDR1 MGHRA and CDR2 YSYEKL. CDR3 length: 15 amino acids.

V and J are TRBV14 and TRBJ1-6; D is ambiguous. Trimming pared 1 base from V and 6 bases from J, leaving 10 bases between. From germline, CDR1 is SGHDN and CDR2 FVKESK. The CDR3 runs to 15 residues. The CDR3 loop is CASSQVAWGNSPLHF. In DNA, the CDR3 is TGTGCCAGCAGCCAAGTGGCCTGGGGTAATTCACCCCTCCACTTT.

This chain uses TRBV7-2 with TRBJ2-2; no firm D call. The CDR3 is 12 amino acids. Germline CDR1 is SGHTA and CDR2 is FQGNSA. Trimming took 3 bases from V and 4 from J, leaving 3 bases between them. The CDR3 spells CASSFSTGELFF. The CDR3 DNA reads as TGTGCCAGCAGCTTCAGCACCGGGGAGCTGTTTTTT.

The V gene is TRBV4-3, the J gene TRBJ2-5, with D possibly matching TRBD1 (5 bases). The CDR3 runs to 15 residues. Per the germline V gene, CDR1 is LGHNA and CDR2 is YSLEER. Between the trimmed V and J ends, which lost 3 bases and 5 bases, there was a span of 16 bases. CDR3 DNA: TGCGCCAGCAGCCAGGCTGAAGGGGCGTGGGAGACCCAGTACTTC. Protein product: CASSQAEGAWETQYF.